This TCR beta chain was profiled in a study of blood T cell repertoires in COVID-19. Study background: Acute and convalescent COVID-19 samples came from the United States, Italy and Spain.

As handled by the study authors: Quantification of nucleated cells was approximated via reference gene primer amplification. The repertoire was sequenced with immunoSEQ multiplex PCR; TCRdb's copy has only in-frame clones and lacks some. Clonal size and the V and J genes are those of that table, whereas D and trimming came from the DNA. The sample has roughly 150,000 clones; 80% to 90% are singletons. This receptor was taken from a woman aged 40 to 55 with acute or convalescent COVID-19. The sequenced sample was peripheral blood.

The CDR3 is CSVEGRVDEKLFF. Written as DNA, the CDR3 is TGCAGCGTTGAAGGCAGGGTAGATGAAAAACTGTTTTTT. The gene calls are TRBV29-1 and TRBJ1-4, with TRBD1 as a possible D gene (5 bases). V was shortened by 1 base and J by 6 bases, with 9 bases between the two germline ends. CDR1 SQVTM and CDR2 ANQGSEA come from the germline V gene. CDR3 length equals 13 residues.